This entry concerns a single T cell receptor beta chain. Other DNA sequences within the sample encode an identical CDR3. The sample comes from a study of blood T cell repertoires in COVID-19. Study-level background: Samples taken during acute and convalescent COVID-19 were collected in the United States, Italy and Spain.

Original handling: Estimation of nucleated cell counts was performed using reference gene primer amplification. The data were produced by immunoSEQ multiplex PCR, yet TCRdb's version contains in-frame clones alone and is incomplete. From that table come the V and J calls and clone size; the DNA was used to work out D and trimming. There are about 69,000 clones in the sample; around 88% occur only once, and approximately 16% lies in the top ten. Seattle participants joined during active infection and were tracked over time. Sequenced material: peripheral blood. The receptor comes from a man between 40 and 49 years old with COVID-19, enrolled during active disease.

The CDR3 loop is CASSYSGTGVPYEQYF. CDR3 bases: TGTGCCAGCAGTTACTCTGGGACAGGGGTTCCCTACGAGCAGTACTTC. The V and J genes are TRBV6-5 and TRBJ2-7, with TRBD1 matching 10 bases. The V gene end was trimmed by 0 bases and the J gene end by 2 bases; junction bases not matched to a gene: 4. This CDR3 has 16 residues. Germline CDR1 MNHEY, CDR2 SVGAGI.